This TCR beta chain was sequenced in a study of T cell responses to AZD1222 COVID-19 vaccine. Study results and caveats: Distributed over spike, vaccine-associated CD4 TCRs predominated at 160-218 and 743-854. White British ancestry dominated among donors, who included more females, and clonal diversity was possibly underestimated. At study baseline, merely about 6 AZD1222 recipients were seropositive. Reportedly, close to half of spike-specific TCRs are directed against unmutated variant regions.

The assay was immunoSEQ multiplex PCR, and TCRdb's table has in-frame clones only and misses some. Among 120,000 to 150,000 clones, over 80% were seen once, and the ten largest hold around 2.8%. Worth noting for this clone: No antigen is known for it.

The CDR3 has 15 residues. V lost 2 bases, J lost 5 bases, and 15 bases lay in between. CDR1 is SGHAT and CDR2 is FQNNGV in the germline V gene. The origin of this receptor is an adult in good health. The V call is TRBV11-2, the J call TRBJ1-1; unclear D gene. This specimen was peripheral blood, taken on day 0 of MenACWY control vaccination. CDR3 nucleotide sequence: TGTGCCAGCAGCTTACCCCAATCGTTAGGGACTGAAGCTTTCTTT. This gives the protein CASSLPQSLGTEAFF. Full variable domain (remainder filled in from reference TRBV11-2 and TRBJ1-1): EAGVAQSPRYKIIEKRQSVAFWCNPISGHATLYWYQQILGQGPKLLIQFQNNGVVDDSQLPKDRFSAERLKGVDSTLKIQPAKLEDSAVYLCASSLPQSLGTEAFFGQGTRLTVV.